This T cell receptor beta chain was sequenced for a study of PD-L1 blockade in urothelial cancer. Overall study context: Tumor samples came in at a median of approximately 1,400 T cells.

Using immunoSEQ multiplex PCR, the repertoire was profiled, and TCRdb retains in-frame clones only, with some absent. There are several hundred clones in the sample; 35% to 50% occur only once, and around 17% lies in the top ten. V gave up 5 bases and J gave up 0 bases, with 9 bases separating them. The CDR3 contains 14 residues. CDR1 is SGHNT and CDR2 is YENEEA in the germline V gene. The sample consisted of tumor tissue, taken before atezolizumab (anti-PD-L1) treatment. This sequence was found in a woman of 80 years or more with urothelial cancer. The chain combines TRBV11-3 with TRBJ2-3; D uncertain. CDR3 loop: CASSLGRSTDTQYF. CDR3 bases: TGTGCCAGCAGCCTCGGACGTAGCACAGATACGCAGTATTTT. Filled out from reference TRBV11-3 and TRBJ2-3, the complete variable domain reads EAGVVQSPRYKIIEKKQPVAFWCNPISGHNTLYWYLQNLGQGPELLIRYENEEAVDDSQLPKDRFSAERLKGVDSTLKIQPAELGDSAVYLCASSLGRSTDTQYFGPGTRLTVL.